This T cell receptor beta chain was captured in a study of cytomegalovirus exposure and HLA in healthy donors. Study findings and constraints: Later examination showed HLA-associated TCR beta chains had greater clonal expansion than equally common others. An analysis that came later showed most CMV-associated TCR beta chains appearing HLA-restricted. TCR sequences were mostly rare, though some public TCRs occurred in many donors.

This clone was seen a handful of times. The antigen is unknown. The CDR3 has 16 amino acids. V was pared by 8 bases and J by 1 base, with 18 bases between. CDR1 and CDR2 (germline): MDHEN, SYDVKM. With 60 Vbeta and 13 Jbeta primers, the PCR was carried out. TCRdb's copy holds only in-frame clones and misses some; the assay was immunoSEQ multiplex PCR. The sample holds 70,000 to 100,000 clones, 65% to 70% seen once. The TCR sequence derives from a woman between 45 and 60 years old in good health and CMV-seropositive. Sequenced material: PBMCs. The chain has TRBV28 and TRBJ1-5, with D uncertain. The CDR3 protein is CASRGSRRPSNQPQHF. CDR3 in DNA: TGTGCCAGCCGAGGGTCTCGCCGACCCAGCAATCAGCCCCAGCATTTT.